The rows below give T cell receptor beta chains drawn from one sample of a study. TCRdb re-derived calls from the RT-PCR reads in MiXCR, one entry per CDR3 protein. The table records 650,000 to 800,000 distinct CDR3 sequences, 13% to 15% of them present only once. The sequencing sample was made of memory CD4+ T cells from blood. The receptors derive from a female donor in good health, serving as a healthy control. Each CDR3 is given with its conserved first and last residue. Each record gives: J gene, V gene, clone size, D gene, CDR3 DNA, CDR3 protein. D genes are given only for firm matches. Clone size, where shown, is once, few, many, or a class for clones that have expanded.

>TRBJ1-2|TRBV12-3/TRBV12-4|many|NA
TGTGCCAGCACCCAAAACGGGCCACGCTACGGCTACACCTTC
CASTQNGPRYGYTF
>TRBJ2-1|TRBV5-1|many|NA
TGCGCCAGCAGCGTTGTGGGAGTAAATGAGCAGTTCTTC
CASSVVGVNEQFF
>TRBJ1-5|TRBV25-1|NA|NA
TGTGCCAGCAGTCTAGGGTCCGATAGCAATCAGCCCCAGCATTTT
CASSLGSDSNQPQHF
>TRBJ2-7|TRBV5-6|many|TRBD2
TGTGCCAGCAGCCCCCGGTGGCTAGCGGGCTACGAGCAGTACTTC
CASSPRWLAGYEQYF
>TRBJ1-4|TRBV5-5|few|TRBD1
TGTGCCAGCAGCACCACAGGGGTTGAAAAACTGTTTTTT
CASSTTGVEKLFF
>TRBJ2-1|TRBV18|many|TRBD2
TGTGCCAGCTCCGCCAGCGGGGGGGACAATGAGCAGTTCTTC
CASSASGGDNEQFF
>TRBJ2-4|TRBV7-2|NA|NA
TGTGCCAGCACCAACCCGGGGGGCGGGAGAGTTCAGTACTTC
CASTNPGGGRVQYF
>TRBJ1-5|TRBV7-9|NA|NA
TGTGCCAGCAGCACCCAGGGTAACAATCAGCCCCAGCATTTT
CASSTQGNNQPQHF
>TRBJ2-3|TRBV20-1|many|NA
TGCAGTGCTAGAGATCTACGGGGGCCCACAGATACGCAGTATTTT
CSARDLRGPTDTQYF
>TRBJ2-1|TRBV9|many|TRBD2
TGTGCCAGCAGCTCCGGACTAGCGGGACCCGACAATGAGCAGTTCTTC
CASSSGLAGPDNEQFF
>TRBJ1-2|TRBV20-1|few|NA
TGCAGTGCTACTTTAGGGGGTACCAGCTACACCTTC
CSATLGGTSYTF
>TRBJ2-6|TRBV4-3|many|NA
TGCGCCAGCAGCCAAGGTGTTCCCAGTTCCTCTGGGGCCAACGTCCTGACTTTC
CASSQGVPSSSGANVLTF
>TRBJ1-2|TRBV10-1|NA|NA
TGCGCCAGCAGTGAACGGGGGAGCTATGGCTACACCTTC
CASSERGSYGYTF
>TRBJ2-3|TRBV5-1|NA|TRBD1
TGCGCCAGCAGCCGAACAGGGGTGGATACGCAGTATTTT
CASSRTGVDTQYF
>TRBJ2-3|TRBV4-1|many|TRBD2
TGCGCCAGCAGCCTTTCTAGCGGGCAATCTAGCACAGATACGCAGTATTTT
CASSLSSGQSSTDTQYF
>TRBJ2-3|TRBV20-1|few|NA
TGCAGTGCTAGAGATCCTAACACAGATACGCAGTATTTT
CSARDPNTDTQYF
>TRBJ2-1|TRBV7-2|many|NA
TGTGCCAGCAGCCCCTTCGGGGCAACCTACAATGAGCAGTTCTTC
CASSPFGATYNEQFF
>TRBJ2-4|TRBV6-2/TRBV6-3|few|NA
TGTGCCAGCACCCCCATTAGGGCGGAGCTCGGACAGAGCGCAGCCAAAAACATTCAGTACTTC
CASTPIRAELGQSAAKNIQYF
>TRBJ1-6|TRBV5-6|once|TRBD1
TGTGCCAGCAGCTTACAGGGGAATAATAATTCACCCCTCCACTTT
CASSLQGNNNSPLHF
>TRBJ2-2|TRBV7-6|NA|TRBD1
TGTGCCAGCAGCCCAAACTCCGGGACAGGGGCCACCGGGGAGCTGTTTTTT
CASSPNSGTGATGELFF
>TRBJ2-3|TRBV29-1|many|NA
TGCAGCGTTGAGTTCCAGGGAGTAGATACGCAGTATTTT
CSVEFQGVDTQYF
>TRBJ2-2|TRBV11-2|many|NA
TGTGCCAGCAGCTTGGGGCGGGAAGCCGGGGAGCTGTTTTTT
CASSLGREAGELFF
>TRBJ1-1|TRBV5-6|few|TRBD1
TGTGCCAGCAGCTTAGGATGGGGACAGGCTTTCTTT
CASSLGWGQAFF
>TRBJ1-1|TRBV5-4|NA|TRBD1
TGTGCCAGCAGCTTGGCGACAGGGGGCTGGACTGAAGCTTTCTTT
CASSLATGGWTEAFF
>TRBJ1-1|TRBV5-1|NA|NA
TGCGCCAGCAGCGACCCTTTGGGGGACACTGAAGCTTTCTTT
CASSDPLGDTEAFF
>TRBJ2-1|TRBV28|NA|TRBD1
TGTGCCAGCAGTTTATTCCAGGGGGCGGGGAATGAGCAGTTCTTC
CASSLFQGAGNEQFF
>TRBJ2-6|TRBV7-3|many|NA
TGTGCCAGCAGCTTACCCGACCCTGGGGCCAACGTCCTGACTTTC
CASSLPDPGANVLTF
>TRBJ2-1|TRBV5-1|few|TRBD2
TGCGCCAGCAGCCCCGCCCAGACTAGCGGGAGCCGTAAGGGCAATGAGCAGTTCTTC
CASSPAQTSGSRKGNEQFF
>TRBJ2-3|TRBV9|NA|TRBD2
TGTGCCAGCAGCGTAGCCCCGACAGCGGGGGCATCAGATACGCAGTATTTT
CASSVAPTAGASDTQYF
>TRBJ1-2|TRBV12-3/TRBV12-4|NA|NA
TGTGCCAGCAGTTTAGGCCCAGGGGCTAGTGGCTACACCTTC
CASSLGPGASGYTF
>TRBJ1-6|TRBV12-3/TRBV12-4|NA|NA
TGTGCCAGCAGTATCCGGGACAATAGTTCACCCCTCCACTTT
CASSIRDNSSPLHF
>TRBJ1-2|TRBV29-1|many|NA
TGCAGCGTTGAAGTGTGGGTGAACGATGGCTACACCTTC
CSVEVWVNDGYTF
>TRBJ2-3|TRBV7-2|NA|NA
TGTGCCAGCAGCACACAACAGGAGGGTACGCAGTATTTT
CASSTQQEGTQYF
>TRBJ2-3|TRBV5-5|few|NA
TGTGCCAGCAGTAAATCCAGGGGCACAGATACGCAGTATTTT
CASSKSRGTDTQYF
>TRBJ1-2|TRBV5-1|few|NA
TGCGCCAGCAGCTTGGCCCTCGGGGCTAACTATGGCTACACCTTC
CASSLALGANYGYTF